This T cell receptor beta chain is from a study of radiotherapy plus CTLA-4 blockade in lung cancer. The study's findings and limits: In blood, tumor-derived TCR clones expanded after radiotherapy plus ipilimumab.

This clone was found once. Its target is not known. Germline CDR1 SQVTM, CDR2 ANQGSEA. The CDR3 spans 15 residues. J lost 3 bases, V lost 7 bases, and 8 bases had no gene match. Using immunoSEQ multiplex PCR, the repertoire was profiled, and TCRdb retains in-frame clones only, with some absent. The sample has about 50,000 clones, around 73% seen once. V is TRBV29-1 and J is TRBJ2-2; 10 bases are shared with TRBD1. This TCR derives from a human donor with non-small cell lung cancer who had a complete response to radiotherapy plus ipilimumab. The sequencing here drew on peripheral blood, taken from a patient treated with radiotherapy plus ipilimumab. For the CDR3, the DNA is TGCAGCGCTGGGGGACAGGGGTGGTACACCGGGGAGCTGTTTTTT. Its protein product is CSAGGQGWYTGELFF.